A single sample gave rise to the 29 T cell receptor beta chains below, sequenced in a study of cytomegalovirus exposure and HLA in healthy donors. Primers for the PCR totalled 60 Vbeta and 13 Jbeta. Some clones are missing from TCRdb's copy, which holds only in-frame ones; the method was immunoSEQ multiplex PCR. The data show about 130,000 clones, around 78% seen once. Sequenced input: PBMCs. Source of these receptors: a woman between 45 and 60 years old in good health and CMV-seronegative.

This chain connects TRBV5-4 to TRBJ2-6; TRBD1 aligns across 10 bases. Germline V gene lookup returns CDR1 SGHNT and CDR2 YYREEE (reference sequence). The V segment lost 10 bases and the J segment 0 bases; nucleotides outside the gene matches: 7. This CDR3 comprises 16 residues. As DNA, the CDR3 is TGTGCCGATGGGACAGGGGCGCTCTCTGGGGCCAACGTCCTGACTTTC. This gives the protein CADGTGALSGANVLTF.

The chain carries TRBV14 and TRBJ2-2, with 10 bases fitting TRBD1. J gave up 0 bases and V 4 bases, and 5 bases lay outside the gene matches. Germline values: CDR1 SGHDN, CDR2 FVKESK. The CDR3 sequence is 17 residues long. The CDR3 region has the DNA TGTGCCAGCAGCCGGACAGGGGGGGCCCCGAACACCGGGGAGCTGTTTTTT. Translated: CASSRTGGAPNTGELFF. The full variable domain, its missing parts supplied by reference TRBV14 and TRBJ2-2, is EAGVTQFPSHSVIEKGQTVTLRCDPISGHDNLYWYRRVMGKEIKFLLHFVKESKQDESGMPNNRFLAERTGGTYSTLKVQPAELEDSGVYFCASSRTGGAPNTGELFFGEGSRLTVL.

The chain recombines TRBV9 with TRBJ1-3; no definite D call. Germline loops: CDR1 SGDLS, CDR2 YYNGEE. CDR3 length: 14 amino acids. Trimming pared 1 base from V and 4 bases from J, leaving 9 bases between. CDR3 nucleotide sequence: TGTGCCAGCAGCGTAAACGGGTTCGGAAACACCATATATTTT. As protein: CASSVNGFGNTIYF.

This chain joins TRBV5-3 and TRBJ1-1; weak D call: TRBD1 (5 bases). TRBV5-3 is identified as an open reading frame with a role that is uncertain. V lost 5 bases and J lost 4, with 12 bases in between. CDR3 length: 13 residues. The CDR3 sequence: CARRGFGGTEAFF. The CDR3 DNA follows: TGTGCCAGAAGGGGTTTCGGGGGCACTGAAGCTTTCTTT.

The chain links TRBV30 to TRBJ2-1; 11 bases are shared with TRBD2. The CDR3 runs to 20 residues. Looked up from germline, CDR1 is GTSNPN and CDR2 is SVGIG (reference sequence). The V segment lost 1 base and the J segment 2 bases; nucleotides outside the gene matches: 16. Written as DNA, the CDR3 is TGTGCCTGGAGTGGTTATTCCATGATGACTAGCGGGAAGACCTACAATGAGCAGTTCTTC. Its protein product is CAWSGYSMMTSGKTYNEQFF.

The V and J genes are TRBV19 and TRBJ1-2, with 7 bases that match TRBD1. Per germline, CDR1 LNHDA and CDR2 SQIVND (reference sequence). Trimming cost V 5 bases and J 8 bases; bases outside gene matches: 5. There are 12 residues in the CDR3. CDR3 in DNA: TGTGCCAGTAGTGAGACAGGGTTCGGCTACACCTTC. Protein product: CASSETGFGYTF.

The V gene is TRBV27, the J gene TRBJ2-2; 10 nucleotides agree with TRBD2. Germline CDR1 MNHEY, CDR2 SMNVEV (reference sequence). Trimming removed 6 bases from V and 7 bases from J; junction bases left unmatched: 17. This CDR3 comprises 18 residues. The CDR3 DNA reads as TGTGCCAGCAGCCCCGGCCTAGCGGGAGTATCCCTCGTCGGGGAGCTGTTTTTT. Its protein product is CASSPGLAGVSLVGELFF.

The rearrangement links TRBV7-9 to TRBJ2-2; a weak D match, TRBD2 (5 bases). This CDR3 comprises 12 residues. Trimming pared 5 bases from V and 8 bases from J, leaving 9 bases between. Looked up from germline, CDR1 is SEHNR and CDR2 is FQNEAQ (reference sequence). Written as DNA, the CDR3 is TGTGCCAGCAGCCCGGACTTGGGGGAGCTGTTTTTT. Its protein product is CASSPDLGELFF.

The chain couples TRBV5-5 to TRBJ2-1; 12 bases line up with TRBD2. The ends lost 1 base at V and 8 bases at J; junction bases unmatched: 13. CDR3 length: 18 residues. The germline gives CDR1 SGHKS, CDR2 YYEKEE (reference sequence). The CDR3, as DNA: TGTGCCAGCAGCTTGCTAGCGGGAGGGCCGCTGACGAAGGATGAGCAGTTCTTC. Protein sequence: CASSLLAGGPLTKDEQFF.

This chain joins TRBV7-9 and TRBJ2-5; weak D call: TRBD2 (6 bases). This CDR3 has 17 residues. The V gene's germline CDR1 is SEHNR and CDR2 FQNEAQ (reference sequence). The germline V and J ends were trimmed by 3 bases and 2 bases, with 19 bases remaining between them. Here the CDR3 reads CASSLRFGAAGQETQYF. Here the CDR3 DNA reads TGTGCCAGCAGCTTGAGGTTCGGAGCGGCGGGGCAAGAGACCCAGTACTTC.

J is TRBJ2-7 and V is TRBV16, with D maybe TRBD1 (6 bases). CDR3 size: 12 residues. Germline V CDR1 and CDR2: KGHSY, FQNENV. Trimming pared 6 bases from V and 10 bases from J, leaving 16 bases between. This CDR3 is CASSQAGEYQYF. The CDR3 nucleotides read TGTGCCAGCAGTCAGGCAGGGGAATATCAGTACTTC.

V usage is TRBV19 and J usage is TRBJ1-5, with D uncertain. CDR3 length: 14 amino acids. Germline V gene data show CDR1 as LNHDA and CDR2 as SQIVND (reference sequence). Trimming took off 7 bases at V and 0 bases at J, with 10 bases between the two ends. DNA for the CDR3: TGTGCCAGTAAGGTGGGGAGTAGCAATCAGCCCCAGCATTTT. Translated: CASKVGSSNQPQHF.

The CDR3 is CASSLDGNTGELFF. The CDR3 nucleotides are TGTGCCAGCAGCTTAGACGGTAACACCGGGGAGCTGTTTTTT. The chain is built from TRBV7-2 and TRBJ2-2; unclear D gene. CDR3 size: 14 residues. Trimming left V 1 base short and J 2 bases short, with 5 bases between. CDR1 is SGHTA and CDR2 is FQGNSA in the germline V gene.

This clone has a handful of counts. The V call is TRBV29-1, the J call TRBJ1-2, with 11 bases aligning to TRBD1. The J segment lost 4 bases and the V segment lost 6 bases, leaving 4 bases of the junction unmatched. CDR3 length: 13 amino acids. CDR1 and CDR2 from the germline V gene are SQVTM and ANQGSEA. The CDR3 is CSVPGQGVYGYTF. CDR3 DNA: TGCAGCGTGCCGGGACAGGGGGTCTATGGCTACACCTTC.

The chain employs TRBV19 and TRBJ1-1; 7 bases are a match to TRBD1. The CDR3 is 13 residues long. In germline, CDR1 is LNHDA, CDR2 SQIVND (reference sequence). The junction had 3 bases not matched to a gene; V was cut back by 5 bases and J by 3 bases. CDR3 residues: CASSRQGDTEAFF. The DNA for the CDR3 is TGTGCCAGTAGTCGGCAGGGGGACACTGAAGCTTTCTTT.

The rearrangement links TRBV6-1 to TRBJ1-2; maybe TRBD1 (5 bases). The V end lost 5 bases, the J end lost 0 bases, and 10 bases lay between the germline ends. Germline assignment: CDR1 MNHNS and CDR2 SASEGT. This CDR3 is built from 14 residues. CDR3 region: CASSSQGTNYGYTF. For the CDR3, the DNA is TGTGCCAGCAGTAGTCAGGGCACTAACTATGGCTACACCTTC.

This chain uses TRBV30 with TRBJ2-1; TRBD2 is a possible D gene (6 bases). Germline V gives CDR1 GTSNPN, CDR2 SVGIG (reference sequence). V shed 6 bases and J shed 5 bases, with 14 bases lying between them. This CDR3 region has 13 residues. CDR3 sequence: CACPGRGNNEQFF. The CDR3 DNA reads as TGTGCCTGCCCTGGGCGGGGCAACAATGAGCAGTTCTTC.

V is TRBV9 and J is TRBJ2-5; D possibly corresponds to TRBD2 (6 bases). V shed 4 bases and J shed 7 bases, with 14 bases lying between them. CDR1 SGDLS and CDR2 YYNGEE come from the germline V gene. This CDR3 contains 13 residues. The CDR3 region is CASSSGSQGTQYF. CDR3 DNA sequence: TGTGCCAGCAGCTCCGGGAGCCAGGGGACCCAGTACTTC.

The gene calls are TRBV7-2 and TRBJ2-1; 9 bases align to TRBD2. J was trimmed by 7 bases and V by 1 base; bases with no gene match: 5. CDR3 length: 15 residues. In germline, CDR1 is SGHTA, CDR2 FQGNSA. The CDR3 region is CASSLGQGLANEQFF. The CDR3 coding sequence is TGTGCCAGCAGCTTAGGACAGGGACTAGCAAATGAGCAGTTCTTC.

V and J are TRBV19 and TRBJ1-1; 7 bases line up with TRBD1. The CDR3 has 18 amino acids. After removal of 9 bases from V and 7 bases from J, the junction contained 26 bases not matched to a gene. Germline V gives CDR1 LNHDA, CDR2 SQIVND (reference sequence). The CDR3 coding sequence is TGTGCCAGACCCATCCCCATTAGAGGGGGCCTGAGTGTCGTTGAAGCTTTCTTT. Protein: CARPIPIRGGLSVVEAFF.

The rearrangement joins TRBV19 to TRBJ1-5; TRBD1 aligns across 9 bases. This CDR3 contains 14 residues. The V segment lost 5 bases and the J segment 7 bases; nucleotides outside the gene matches: 6. In germline, CDR1 is LNHDA, CDR2 SQIVND (reference sequence). The CDR3 nucleotides read TGTGCCAGTAGTGCCGGGACAGGGAACCAGCCCCAGCATTTT. Translating gives CASSAGTGNQPQHF.

J is TRBJ1-2 and V is TRBV4-1, with D perhaps TRBD1 (5 bases). V was clipped by 3 bases and J by 4 bases, with 18 bases between them. CDR1 and CDR2 (germline): MGHRA, YSYEKL. CDR3 size: 16 residues. CDR3: CASSQSDTLGAYGYTF. CDR3 nucleotide sequence: TGCGCCAGCAGCCAGAGCGACACCCTAGGGGCCTATGGCTACACCTTC.

The chain links TRBV10-2 to TRBJ2-5; D unclear. Trimming left V 3 bases short and J 0 bases short, with 11 bases between. Germline V gene sequence: CDR1 WSHSY, CDR2 SAAADI. The CDR3 has 15 amino acids. The CDR3 region is CASSDPDKYQETQYF. The CDR3 DNA is TGCGCCAGCAGTGATCCCGACAAGTACCAAGAGACCCAGTACTTC.

This chain links TRBV28 with TRBJ2-7; D is possibly TRBD1 (5 bases). The V gene lost 5 bases and the J gene lost 4 bases, with 12 bases spanning the gap. CDR1 is MDHEN and CDR2 is SYDVKM in the germline V gene. The CDR3 has 13 residues. The CDR3 DNA reads TGTGCCAGCAGTCCCTCTCAGGGTTACGAGCAGTACTTC. It codes for CASSPSQGYEQYF.

The genes are TRBV6-5 and TRBJ1-2, with a weak D call TRBD1 (6 bases). Trimming pared 7 bases from V and 8 bases from J, leaving 20 bases between. The V gene's germline CDR1 is MNHEY and CDR2 SVGAGI. This CDR3 comprises 14 residues. CDR3 in DNA: TGTGCCAGCACCGACGACGGCAGGGGCGGCGGCTACACCTTC. Amino acid sequence: CASTDDGRGGGYTF.

This clone was found a few times. The V and J genes are TRBV19 and TRBJ1-1; D may be TRBD1 (6 bases). Germline CDR1 and CDR2: LNHDA and SQIVND (reference sequence). The CDR3 extends over 13 amino acids. The V and J ends lost 0 bases and 10 bases respectively, with 12 bases between them. The CDR3 region has the DNA TGTGCCAGTAGTATAGAATTGGGGGGGCGAGCTTTCTTT. Its translation: CASSIELGGRAFF.

The V gene is TRBV11-2, the J gene TRBJ2-5; 11 positions match TRBD2. From germline, CDR1 is SGHAT and CDR2 FQNNGV. The CDR3 consists of 14 residues. V was pared by 4 bases and J by 5 bases, with 3 bases of the junction left unmatched. As DNA, the CDR3 is TGTGCCAGCAGCTCATGGACTAGCGGGGAGACCCAGTACTTC. Its translation is CASSSWTSGETQYF.

This clone was observed a single time. CDR3 nucleotides: TGCAGCGTTGCCCCGACTAGGGCCTACGAGCAGTACTTC. Its translation: CSVAPTRAYEQYF. The V call is TRBV29-1, the J call TRBJ2-7; a weak D match, TRBD2 (6 bases). Germline CDR1 SQVTM, CDR2 ANQGSEA. Trimming removed 4 bases from V and 2 bases from J, with 12 bases in between. This CDR3 spans 13 amino acids.

The sample holds a few counts of this clone. The rearrangement uses TRBV4-1 and TRBJ2-1; 7 nucleotides match TRBD2. This CDR3 region has 17 residues. The germline CDR1 and CDR2 sequences are MGHRA and YSYEKL. Trimming at V came to 3 bases and at J to 5 bases, leaving 13 bases not matched to a gene. The chain's CDR3 is CASSHLSLGGRDNEQFF. The CDR3 DNA reads as TGCGCCAGCAGCCATCTCTCCCTGGGAGGGAGGGACAATGAGCAGTTCTTC.